Given below is one T cell receptor beta chain in context. This entry is derived from a study of blood T cell repertoires in COVID-19. Study summary: The United States, Italy and Spain provided the acute and convalescent COVID-19 samples. T cells, B-cell-depleted T cells, or PBMCs supplied cDNA or gDNA.

Repertoires were generated with immunoSEQ multiplex PCR, while TCRdb's copy carries only in-frame clones and drops some. The data contain roughly 70,000 clones, less than 90% of them singletons. From germline, CDR1 is SGHNT and CDR2 YYREEE (reference sequence). The CDR3 spans 14 residues. The V and J ends lost 4 bases and 3 bases respectively, with 8 bases between them. Sequencing was carried out using peripheral blood. The TCR was taken from an older man with COVID-19, enrolled during active disease. This rearrangement joins TRBV5-4 to TRBJ1-6; D is undetermined. CDR3 DNA sequence: TGTGCCAGCAGCCGGGAAATCTATAATTCACCCCTCCACTTT. It is translated as CASSREIYNSPLHF.